This T cell receptor (beta chain) was observed in a study of blood T cell repertoires in COVID-19. Study at large: T cells, B-cell-depleted T cells, or PBMCs supplied cDNA or gDNA.

Participant reports of clinical history set cohort assignment. V lost 8 bases to trimming and J lost 3 bases; unmatched junction nucleotides: 8. The CDR3 covers 15 residues. The germline gives CDR1 MGHRA, CDR2 YSYEKL. Authors' methods: How many nucleated cells were present was estimated from reference gene primer amplification. Data came from immunoSEQ multiplex PCR; TCRdb stores just in-frame clones and leaves some out. The DNA gave D and trimming, while V, J and clone size come from that table. Here the sample spans around 250,000 clones, more than 75% being singletons. Sequencing used PBMCs or T cells enriched from blood (not recorded which). This receptor was taken from a woman between 50 and 59 years old who had recovered from COVID-19. The chain joins TRBV4-1 to TRBJ2-3; 10 bases are shared with TRBD2. CDR3 bases: TGCGCCAGCCGAACCGGGACTAGCGCGACAGATACGCAGTATTTT. Its translation is CASRTGTSATDTQYF.